This T cell receptor beta chain was sequenced in a study of cytomegalovirus exposure and HLA in healthy donors. 60 Vbeta and 13 Jbeta primers were used in PCR. Profiling relied on immunoSEQ multiplex PCR, and the TCRdb table lists in-frame clones only, not all of them. The top ten hold more than 5% of the sample, which has 98,000 or so clones, 10% seen once. This clone was detected only a few times. This CDR3 has 15 residues. Trimming stripped 4 bases from V and 5 bases from J, with 18 bases between. CDR1 and CDR2 (germline): SGHNT, YYREEE (reference sequence). The chain is built from TRBV5-4 and TRBJ2-5, with a weak D call TRBD1 (8 bases). The source material was PBMCs. The receptor was derived from a man aged 40-55 years in good health and CMV-seropositive. The CDR3 coding sequence is TGTGCCAGCAGCCCCTGGACAGGGCGGGGGGAGACCCAGTACTTC. This gives the protein CASSPWTGRGETQYF.